These 18 T cell receptor beta chains originate from one sample sequenced in a study of metastatic and nonmetastatic thyroid tumors. With MiXCR, TCRdb reprocessed the PCR reads. This table has approximately 86,000 clones, approximately 13% appearing once. Until they underwent thyroid surgery, no patient had received any treatment. The source material was tumor tissue. These receptors originate from a female donor with papillary thyroid cancer or a benign thyroid nodule (not recorded which). Some clones in this sample may be carry-over from other donors' samples.

The rearrangement joins TRBV7-3 to TRBJ1-2; 7 nucleotides line up with TRBD1. This CDR3 contains 17 residues. The germline V gene encodes CDR1 SGHTA and CDR2 FQGTGA. The junction had 20 bases not matched to a gene; V was cut back by 7 bases and J by 6 bases. CDR3: CASIHQSGQKRDDGYTF. CDR3 bases: TGTGCCAGCATCCACCAATCGGGACAGAAGAGAGATGATGGCTACACCTTC.

Of note for this clone: This sequence may be a read error, since a much larger clone differs from it by one base. The same CDR3 also results from other DNA sequences found in this sample. The J gene is TRBJ2-2, the V gene TRBV12-5; D gene uncertain. V gave up 1 base and J gave up 9 bases, with 18 bases separating them. The CDR3 is 16 residues long. The germline gives CDR1 LGHNT, CDR2 FRNRAP. CDR3 protein: CASGLDGGGAYRELFF. The CDR3 coding sequence is TGTGCTAGTGGTTTGGACGGTGGTGGCGCCTACCGGGAGCTGTTTTTT. Together with reference TRBV12-5 and TRBJ2-2, the CDR3 gives the full variable domain: DARVTQTPRHKVTEMGQEVTMRCQPILGHNTVFWYRQTMMQGLELLAYFRNRAPLDDSGMPKDRFSAEMPDATLATLKIQPSEPRDSAVYFCASGLDGGGAYRELFFGEGSRLTVL.

The chain employs TRBV30 and TRBJ2-5, with D tentatively TRBD2 (5 bases). There are 15 residues in the CDR3. Germline CDR1 reads GTSNPN; CDR2 reads SVGIG (reference sequence). Trimming took off 2 bases at V and 1 base at J, with 14 bases between the two ends. The CDR3, as DNA: TGTGCCTGGAGTCCCCGACTATCGGGCCAAGAGACCCAGTACTTC. This sequence encodes CAWSPRLSGQETQYF.

This clone was seen only a few times. V is TRBV5-4 and J is TRBJ2-3; the D is unclear. This CDR3 has 16 amino acids. Germline V gene data show CDR1 as SGHNT and CDR2 as YYREEE (reference sequence). V was cut by 0 bases and J by 6 bases, with 17 bases left in between. DNA of the CDR3: TGTGCCAGCAGCTTGGCCCCCCGGGCCCCTGGGGATACGCAGTATTTT. This encodes CASSLAPRAPGDTQYF.

The genes are TRBV5-1 and TRBJ2-7; 7 bases align to TRBD2. Trimming removed 2 bases from V and 2 bases from J; junction bases left unmatched: 7. Germline CDR1 SGHRS, CDR2 YFSETQ. There are 15 residues in the CDR3. CDR3 sequence: CASSFASGLAYEQYF. As DNA, the CDR3 is TGCGCCAGCAGCTTCGCTAGCGGACTAGCCTACGAGCAGTACTTC.

This clone was observed many times. The chain has TRBV3-1 and TRBJ2-7; weak D call: TRBD2 (6 bases). The CDR3 covers 15 residues. Germline CDR1 LGHDT, CDR2 YNNKEL (reference sequence). The V and J ends lost 2 bases and 4 bases respectively, with 15 bases between them. The CDR3 loop is CASSQIPGVGYEQYF. The DNA for the CDR3 is TGTGCCAGCAGCCAAATCCCGGGAGTAGGATACGAGCAGTACTTC.

This clone was found many times. The chain couples TRBV11-3 to TRBJ1-1, with TRBD1 identical over 7 bases. Per germline, CDR1 SGHNT and CDR2 YENEEA. This CDR3 region has 13 residues. V lost 8 bases, J lost 6 bases, and 9 bases stayed unmatched. The CDR3 nucleotides are TGTGCCAGCGAGGACAGGTCGGTTCCTGAAGCTTTCTTT. As protein: CASEDRSVPEAFF.

This clone was seen repeatedly, ten times or more. Written as DNA, the CDR3 is TGTGCCAGCAAAGGGGTCAGGGCAACAGATACGCAGTATTTT. This codes for CASKGVRATDTQYF. The gene calls are TRBV2 and TRBJ2-3, with D possibly matching TRBD1 (5 bases). The CDR3 consists of 14 residues. The ends were cut back, 7 bases at V and 3 bases at J, with 14 bases in the middle. Germline V CDR1 and CDR2: SNHLY, FYNNEI.

The V and J genes are TRBV7-9 and TRBJ2-7; maybe TRBD2 (6 bases). Germline loops: CDR1 SEHNR, CDR2 FQNEAQ (reference sequence). CDR3 length: 13 residues. V lost 6 bases and J 3 bases, leaving 12 bases between the germline ends. CDR3 loop: CASSLDYVYEQYF. CDR3 bases: TGTGCCAGCAGTTTGGACTACGTCTACGAGCAGTACTTC.

This clone was recorded at least ten times. The gene calls are TRBV10-3 and TRBJ2-1; 10 positions match TRBD2. CDR1 is ENHRY and CDR2 is SYGVKD in the germline V gene. Trimming took 3 bases from V and 9 from J; bases not matched to a gene: 14. This CDR3 has 17 amino acids. The CDR3 here is CAISDFYSGRAQGEQFF. CDR3 sequence (DNA): TGTGCCATCAGTGATTTCTACAGCGGGAGGGCGCAGGGTGAGCAGTTCTTC.

Worth noting for this clone: The junction departs from germline at one end; a sequencing error may be responsible. This CDR3 is also generated by other DNA sequences in the sample. J is TRBJ2-2 and V is TRBV18; D is perhaps TRBD1 (5 bases). The CDR3 covers 15 residues. Germline CDR1 KGHSH, CDR2 LQKENI. CDR3 bases: TGTGCCAGTTCACCGCTGACAGATTACACCGGGGAGCTGTTTTTT. Protein: CASSPLTDYTGELFF.

As to this clone: Possible read error: a much larger clone is one base away. J is TRBJ2-2 and V is TRBV18; possibly TRBD2 for D (6 bases). The CDR3 length is 17 residues. CDR1 and CDR2 (germline): KGHSH, LQKENI. The CDR3 DNA reads TGTGCCAGCTCACCACCCGGGAGTCGCCCGAACACCGTGGAGCTGTTTTTT. It is translated as CASSPPGSRPNTVELFF.

This clone occurred many times. The chain is built from TRBV2 and TRBJ2-7; D ambiguous. Per the germline V gene, CDR1 is SNHLY and CDR2 is FYNNEI. V lost 6 bases, J lost 5 bases, and 5 bases lay in between. The length of the CDR3 is 10 residues. The CDR3 DNA follows: TGTGCCAGCAGAATTAACGAGCAGTACTTC. Translated, it gives CASRINEQYF.

This clone was counted between two and nine times. With a much larger clone just one base away, this may be a read error. The same CDR3 also results from other DNA sequences found in this sample. The chain has TRBV5-1 and TRBJ2-2, with TRBD2 as a possible D gene (7 bases). CDR1 SGHRS and CDR2 YFSETQ come from the germline V gene. The CDR3 totals 17 residues. With 1 base removed from V and 4 bases from J, the gap between germline ends came to 17 bases. DNA for the CDR3: TGCGCCAGCAGCTTGATCGGGGGGCGAGCGGGCACCGGGGAGCTGTTTTTT. Translation gives CASSLIGGRAGTGELFF.

This clone was observed a single time. CDR3 nucleotides: TGCAGTGCTGATAGCTGGAGGACAGGCTACGAGCAGTACTTC. It codes for CSADSWRTGYEQYF. The rearrangement joins TRBV20-1 to TRBJ2-7; the match to TRBD1 covers 7 bases. The V and J ends lost 5 bases and 3 bases, in that order; junction bases with no gene match: 10. The CDR3 spans 14 residues. The V gene's germline CDR1 is DFQATT and CDR2 SNEGSKA (reference sequence).

This clone was recorded many times. This chain links TRBV6-1 with TRBJ1-4, with D unclear. CDR1 is MNHNS, CDR2 SASEGT, per germline. The CDR3 loop spans 14 amino acids. V was pared by 3 bases and J by 8 bases, with 13 bases between. Written as DNA, the CDR3 is TGTGCCAGCAGTGATGGCGGAATAAGCGAAAAACTGTTTTTT. As protein: CASSDGGISEKLFF.

This clone was observed many times. The chain combines TRBV30 with TRBJ2-7, with 7 bases matching TRBD1. This CDR3 comprises 13 residues. Per germline, CDR1 GTSNPN and CDR2 SVGIG (reference sequence). With V trimmed by 2 bases and J by 1 base, 2 bases remained unmatched. The CDR3 reads CAWSRDRSYEQYF. The CDR3 bases are TGTGCCTGGAGTCGGGACAGATCCTACGAGCAGTACTTC.

This clone was observed a few times. A read error may be the cause here, since a much bigger clone is one base away. Other DNA sequences from this sample encode an identical CDR3 as well. This CDR3 reads CASSGTGTSGNTDTQYF. The CDR3 nucleotides read TGTGCCAGCAGTGGGACCGGCACTAGCGGGAACACAGATACGCAGTATTTT. The V call is TRBV27, the J call TRBJ2-3, with 10 bases that match TRBD2. Germline CDR1 MNHEY, CDR2 SMNVEV (reference sequence). J lost 2 bases, V lost 5 bases, and 10 bases had no gene match. CDR3 length equals 17 residues.